This is a list of T cell receptor beta chains from one sample in a study of T-cell memory formation after mild COVID-19. TCRdb independently ran MiXCR on the 5' RACE reads; one entry per CDR3 protein. The sample lists some 320,000 distinct CDR3 sequences; roughly an eighth were seen once. Sequencing input: PBMCs or a T cell subset sorted from them (not recorded which). Receptors originate from a man younger than 35 who had mild COVID-19 (a few samples of this study predate the infection). Cell type and time point are not known. CDR3s include the opening cysteine and the closing phenylalanine or tryptophan. The D gene is left open where the match is weak. Clone size is not always given. Where it is, it says once, few, many or a class for expanded clones.

J gene,V gene,D gene,clone size,CDR3 DNA,CDR3 protein
TRBJ1-5,TRBV6-5,-,few,TGTGCCAGCAGTACTACCGGGTCCGGCAATCAGCCCCAGCATTTT,CASSTTGSGNQPQHF
TRBJ2-3,TRBV6-6,-,few,TGTGCCAGCAGTTACTCGAGGGTCTACGATACGCAGTATTTT,CASSYSRVYDTQYF
TRBJ2-7,TRBV7-9,TRBD1,-,TGTGCCAGCAGCTCCTACGACAGGGACTACGAGCAGTACTTC,CASSSYDRDYEQYF
TRBJ2-3,TRBV7-9,-,once,TGTGCCAGCAGCCCGGACGTGGGTTATAGTACAGATACGCAGTATTTT,CASSPDVGYSTDTQYF
TRBJ2-7,TRBV14,-,few,TGTGCCAGCAGCCAAGATGGCCAGATTACAGGAGAGGCGGTTTACGAGCAGTACTTC,CASSQDGQITGEAVYEQYF
TRBJ2-1,TRBV10-3,-,-,TGTGCCATCAGCGACGAAGTATACAATGAGCAGTTCTTC,CAISDEVYNEQFF
TRBJ1-1,TRBV7-9,-,few,TGTGCCAGCAGCTTGTCGGCAGGGCTGAACACTGAAGCTTTCTTT,CASSLSAGLNTEAFF
TRBJ1-1,TRBV6-5,TRBD1,-,TGTGCCAGCTGTACAGGGGCCTACACTGAAGCTTTCTTT,CASCTGAYTEAFF
TRBJ1-1,TRBV28,-,few,TGTGCCAGCAGTTTAGGCCAGGGGTCGGGGGCTTTCTTT,CASSLGQGSGAFF
TRBJ1-1,TRBV7-9,-,many,TGTGCCAGCAGGGGGGGGCGGCAGTTGAACACTGAAGCTTTCTTT,CASRGGRQLNTEAFF
TRBJ2-1,TRBV29-1,-,-,TGCAGCGCAGACCTCACCGGGAGCGGCCCCCAGTTCTTC,CSADLTGSGPQFF
TRBJ2-5,TRBV6-5,TRBD2,many,TGTGCCAGCAGTCGACTAGCGGGGGACCCTTCCGCCCCAGAGACCCAGTACTTC,CASSRLAGDPSAPETQYF
TRBJ2-5,TRBV6-6,TRBD2,once,TGTGCCAGCAGTTACAGCGGGGGGGCAGAGACCCAGTACTTC,CASSYSGGAETQYF
TRBJ2-2,TRBV7-9,TRBD1,-,TGTGCCAGCAGCTTCTCTACAGGGGGCTTTTCGAACACCGGGGAGCTGTTTTTT,CASSFSTGGFSNTGELFF
TRBJ1-2,TRBV7-2,TRBD1,-,TGTGCCGGCAGGGGACAGGGGCAGGATGGCTACACCTTC,CAGRGQGQDGYTF
TRBJ1-3,TRBV2,-,few,TGTGCCAGCGGGACGGTCTACTCTGGAAACACCATATATTTT,CASGTVYSGNTIYF
TRBJ1-3,TRBV4-1,-,-,TGCGCCAGCAGCCAGTTCCACAGGGCAGAAGGAAACACCATATATTTT,CASSQFHRAEGNTIYF
TRBJ1-1,TRBV20-1,-,few,TGCAGTGCAAGGAGGGGTGTGGAAGCCATTAGAGCTTTCTTT,CSARRGVEAIRAFF
TRBJ2-1,TRBV7-2,TRBD1,few,TGTGCCAGCAGCTTGTTAGACAGGGGGCAGTTCTTC,CASSLLDRGQFF
TRBJ1-1,TRBV4-3,-,few,TGCGCCAGCAGCCAAGACAGCGGGGGCACTGAAGCTTTCTTT,CASSQDSGGTEAFF
TRBJ2-5,TRBV14,-,-,TGTGCCAGCAGCCATACAGCTCTGGCCCAGTACTTC,CASSHTALAQYF
TRBJ2-1,TRBV29-1,TRBD2,-,TGCAGCGTTGAAGATTTCCAGCGGGAGTACGGTGAGCAGTTCTTC,CSVEDFQREYGEQFF
TRBJ2-5,TRBV7-9,TRBD2,few,TGTGCCAGCACCCTGTGGGGACTAGGGGGGGAAGAGACCCAGTACTTC,CASTLWGLGGEETQYF
TRBJ2-5,TRBV7-8,-,-,TGTGCCAGCAGCTTAGCGAGCGGGGAGACCCAGTACTTC,CASSLASGETQYF
TRBJ2-2,TRBV6-5,-,-,TGTGCCAGCAGTTACTCCGGCAGGTTCACCGGGGAGCTGTTTTTT,CASSYSGRFTGELFF
TRBJ1-1,TRBV20-1,-,-,TGCAGTGCTAGAGGGATTTCGGAGTCTGAAGCTTTCTTT,CSARGISESEAFF
TRBJ2-5,TRBV2,-,few,TGTGCCGGGGATGTTGGGGAGACCCAGTACTTC,CAGDVGETQYF
TRBJ2-7,TRBV15,-,-,TGTGCCACCAGCTTTCAACAGGCGGGCGAGCAGTACTTC,CATSFQQAGEQYF
TRBJ2-7,TRBV13,TRBD1,-,TGTGCCAGCAGCCTACAGGGGGCGACCTACGAGCAGTACTTC,CASSLQGATYEQYF
TRBJ2-5,TRBV7-3,TRBD1,few,TGTGCCAGCAGCTCGTTTGGGGACAGCCAAGAGACCCAGTACTTC,CASSSFGDSQETQYF
TRBJ1-2,TRBV4-1,-,few,TGCGCCAGCAGCGGTCCCTCGGGGCTAAGTGGCTACACCTTC,CASSGPSGLSGYTF